Below, one TCR beta chain is given with its context. Its antigen remains unidentified. No much larger clone is present one base from it, and per-base qualities are unavailable. Collaborating institutions collected whole blood in K2EDTA tubes following their own protocols. For TCRbeta analysis, collaborator samples were shipped as frozen whole blood, as isolated PBMCs, or as DNA extracted from either sample type. The sample belongs to a study of blood T cell repertoires in COVID-19 (dated by TCRdb to 2018 to 2021). Background for the entire study: Samples covering the acute and convalescent phases of COVID-19 were provided by collaborators in the United States, Italy and Spain. The prospective study material was composed of cDNA or gDNA derived from T cells, B-cell-depleted T cells, or PBMCs. Deeply sampled blood TCRbeta repertoires from subjects exposed to, actively infected with, or recovered from COVID-19 were included in the dataset. The repertoires were released in a freely available public database meant as a resource for research on the immune response to SARS-CoV-2. Samples were obtained from the ongoing ImmuneRACE study (first 160 participants) and from 1,254 subjects provided by 6 global collaborators. Sample metadata almost always included a de-identified subject ID, COVID-19 status, age in years and sex. Where available, HLA class I and class II types were obtained from metadata supplied by the sample provider rather than from assay-based typing.

TCRbeta CDR3 regions were amplified from genomic DNA by means of the immunoSEQ Assay, a bias-controlled multiplex PCR. In the paper's pipeline: Within the assay, amplification of reference gene primers was used to estimate how many nucleated cells each sample contained. To quantify the absolute abundance of each unique TCRbeta CDR3 rearrangement, sequence reads were collapsed and filtered. Productive Simpson clonality was computed per sample as the square root of Simpson's diversity index over productive rearrangements. Imported from immuneACCESS, the table was reduced by TCRdb to in-frame sequences with V and J called. These copies leave out some clones; in studies compared against another copy, an unresolved V gene accounts for under half, and the cause of the remainder is not known. The D gene and trimming were derived from the DNA, and the V and J assignments and clone size from that table. The sample has hundreds of thousands of clones on record, around 83% of them singletons. The top ten hold roughly 9.8% of the sample.

The CDR3, cysteine through phenylalanine, is 15 amino acids long. The sequence is cut down to CDR3 DNA, 45 bases in frame from base 1. V is pruned by 4 bases and J by 7 bases, leaving 6 bases of the junction without a gene match. CDR1 and CDR2, per the germline V gene, are SGHRS and YFSETQ. Study-level results and caveats: Clinical and demographic metadata were provided uncurated, with the amount varying by source and participant.

This receptor was identified in a man older than 75 with acute or convalescent COVID-19. Sample: peripheral blood. The rearrangement combines TRBV5-1 with TRBJ2-3, and 13 junctional nucleotides match TRBD2. The bases are TGCGCCAGCAGCAGAGAACTAGCGGGGGGGAATACGCAGTATTTT. Translated, this is CASSRELAGGNTQYF.